What follows describes a single T cell receptor (beta chain). The antigen is undetermined. Sequence at one end of the junction differs from germline and may be a read error. The V gene's germline CDR1 is ENHRY and CDR2 SYGVKD. The CDR3 covers 13 residues. Treatment in this sample: roughly 10-day PBMC culture with coronavirus spike peptide pools or control peptides (ViraFEST assay). Oncomine TCR Beta short-read sequencing was applied to DNA from cultured CD4+ T cells. After culture, CD4+ T cells served as the source for genomic DNA extraction. TCRdb independently ran MiXCR on the PCR reads; one entry per CDR3 protein. The sample holds some 10,000 distinct CDR3 sequences, approximately 41% seen once. This sample was included in a study of vaccination and CD4 T cells after COVID-19. Study-level points and caveats: Although the median of SARS-CoV-2-reactive clonotypes rose from around 19 to 38, the change was not significant.

The receptor's source is a human donor who had recovered from COVID-19. The sequenced sample was CD4+ T cells from blood, cultured in vitro. The chain links TRBV10-3 to TRBJ1-2; 7 bases are a match to TRBD1. DNA of the CDR3: TGTACCATCAGTGGGACAGAGAGGAGTGGCTACACCTTC. Encoded protein: CTISGTERSGYTF.